One sample yielded the 4 T cell receptor beta chains listed below, sequenced in a study of blood T cells in healthy people across ages. Next came a second PCR, run for about 7 to 12 cycles, which used a sample-barcoded 5' primer along with a J-beta primer mix. MiXCR was run by TCRdb on the 5' RACE reads, yielding one entry per CDR3 protein. The sample gives hundreds of thousands of distinct CDR3 sequences, 25% to 35% of which show up once; 15% to 20% is in the top ten. Sequencing used blood. The receptors were gathered from a woman of 80 years or more in good health.

The chain has TRBV3-1 and TRBJ1-4, with no clear D. The CDR3 spans 16 residues. Trimming removed 1 base at V and 3 bases at J, with 12 bases between. From germline, CDR1 is LGHDT and CDR2 YNNKEL (reference sequence). CDR3 nucleotides: TGTGCCAGCAGCCAAGTATCACGATCCCCTAATGAAAAACTGTTTTTT. Protein: CASSQVSRSPNEKLFF.

This clonotype came up a few times. A much larger clone sits a single nucleotide away, making a read error possible. This chain links TRBV4-1 with TRBJ2-7; a weak D match, TRBD1 (6 bases). Germline-derived CDR1 and CDR2 are MGHRA and YSYEKL. The CDR3 consists of 16 residues. Written as DNA, the CDR3 is TGCGCCAGCAGCCTCATATCAGGACAGCCCTTCTACAAGCAGTACTTC. Protein: CASSLISGQPFYKQYF.

This clonotype was counted ten times or more. The V gene is TRBV5-5, the J gene TRBJ1-2; D not certain. The CDR3 has 13 residues. Germline CDR1 SGHKS, CDR2 YYEKEE (reference sequence). V was clipped by 4 bases and J by 9 bases, with 16 bases between them. This chain's CDR3 is CASSPAKGLSYTF. For the CDR3, the DNA is TGTGCCAGCAGCCCAGCCAAGGGATTGAGCTACACCTTC.

The chain has TRBV2 and TRBJ1-5; the D is unclear. Trimming shortened V by 2 bases and J by 6 bases, and 8 bases separated the two germline ends. The CDR3 has 13 amino acids. Germline CDR1 and CDR2: SNHLY and FYNNEI. CDR3: CASSEREAQPQHF. The CDR3 DNA reads as TGTGCCAGCAGTGAACGTGAGGCTCAGCCCCAGCATTTT.